The 5 T cell receptor beta chains in this list originate from one sample, sequenced in a study of shared clonotypes between healthy human individuals. CD45RO-negative, CCR7-selected cells formed the naive CD8 fraction, which excluded terminally differentiated effector memory CD45RA+ cells. The data were produced by immunoSEQ multiplex PCR, yet TCRdb's version contains in-frame clones alone and is incomplete. The sample lists about 800,000 clones, roughly 96% seen once, with less than 0.25% in the top ten. The sequenced sample consisted of naive CD8+ T cells sorted from blood. These receptors were obtained from a man aged 30 to 45 in good health.

The chain is built from TRBV27 and TRBJ2-1, with TRBD2 as a possible D gene (5 bases). V lost 3 bases and J lost 4, with 10 bases in between. Germline V gene data show CDR1 as MNHEY and CDR2 as SMNVEV (reference sequence). The CDR3 contains 14 residues. The DNA of the CDR3 is TGTGCCAGCAGTTTTACGGGAACTTACAATGAGCAGTTCTTC. Encoded protein: CASSFTGTYNEQFF.

The chain has TRBV15 and TRBJ2-1; TRBD2 aligns across 11 bases. Losses at the gene ends were 1 base for V and 4 bases for J; bases not matched to a gene: 3. Germline CDR1 LNHNV, CDR2 YYDKDF (reference sequence). The CDR3 runs 16 residues. Written as DNA, the CDR3 is TGTGCCACCAGCAGAGGGACTAGCGGGTCTTACAATGAGCAGTTCTTC. Residues: CATSRGTSGSYNEQFF.

The V gene is TRBV4-3, the J gene TRBJ2-7; D is perhaps TRBD1 (6 bases). Trimming removed 1 base from V and 1 base from J, with 14 bases in between. This CDR3 is built from 16 residues. The germline gives CDR1 LGHNA, CDR2 YSLEER. This chain's CDR3 is CASSQVYPGASYEQYF. The CDR3 DNA reads as TGCGCCAGCAGCCAAGTTTACCCAGGGGCGTCCTACGAGCAGTACTTC.

DNA of the CDR3: TGTGCCAGCAGCTTAGAACGGGGCCGCTCCTACGAGCAGTACTTC. Protein: CASSLERGRSYEQYF. The chain recombines TRBV7-2 with TRBJ2-7; D possibly matches TRBD1 or TRBD2 (5 bases each). CDR1 SGHTA and CDR2 FQGNSA come from the germline V gene. The CDR3 is 15 amino acids. Between the trimmed V and J ends, which lost 1 base and 0 bases, there was a span of 10 bases.

This chain joins TRBV28 and TRBJ1-1, with 7 bases identical to TRBD1. CDR3 length: 13 amino acids. Germline loops: CDR1 MDHEN, CDR2 SYDVKM. Unmatched junction bases numbered 11, after V lost 5 bases and J lost 11 bases. CDR3 nucleotide sequence: TGTGCCAGCAGTCTACTACAGGGGAGGGAGGCTTTCTTT. Translating it yields CASSLLQGREAFF.